The 21 T cell receptor beta chains reported below all come from one sample, sequenced in a study of blood T cell repertoires in COVID-19. Only in-frame clones appear in the TCRdb table, and some are missing; sequencing was by immunoSEQ multiplex PCR. The sample records almost 300,000 clones, roughly 86% being singletons. The source material was peripheral blood. The source of these receptors is a woman aged 30 to 39 with COVID-19, enrolled during active disease.

This chain joins TRBV21-1 and TRBJ1-1. TRBV21-1 is classified as a pseudogene. The CDR3 is 15 amino acids. Here the CDR3 DNA reads TGTGCCAGCAGCAAAGTACGGCGGTTGAACACTGAAGCTTTCTTT. Amino acids: CASSKVRRLNTEAFF.

The chain recombines TRBV7-9 with TRBJ1-1; a weak D match, TRBD1 (6 bases). The CDR3 length is 13 residues. V dropped 5 bases and J dropped 11 bases, with 18 bases sitting between them. The germline V gene encodes CDR1 SEHNR and CDR2 FQNEAQ (reference sequence). CDR3 loop: CASSPELAGVAFF. As DNA, the CDR3 is TGTGCCAGCAGCCCTGAGTTAGCAGGGGTGGCTTTCTTT.

The chain links TRBV2 to TRBJ2-1; no clear D gene. There are 13 residues in the CDR3. Deletions cut 2 bases from V and 6 bases from J, with 8 bases between. Germline lookup yields CDR1 SNHLY and CDR2 FYNNEI. CDR3 residues: CASSEIWPNEQFF. The CDR3 nucleotides are TGTGCCAGCAGTGAAATATGGCCCAATGAGCAGTTCTTC.

The chain joins TRBV3-1 (or the pseudogene TRBV3-2) to TRBJ2-3, with D perhaps TRBD2 (6 bases). The CDR3 is made up of 14 amino acids. The germline CDR1 and CDR2 sequences are LGHDT and YNNKEL (reference sequence). V was pared by 3 bases and J by 6 bases, with 13 bases between. The CDR3 bases are TGTGCCAGCAGCCAGGGGGGAAACGGGGATACGCAGTATTTT. Residues: CASSQGGNGDTQYF.

In DNA form, the CDR3 reads TGCAGTGCTAGTCTCTCGGAGCGGGGGGGGATCACAGATACGCAGTATTTT. Encoded protein: CSASLSERGGITDTQYF. The chain combines TRBV20-1 with TRBJ2-3, with 10 bases fitting TRBD2. The CDR3 contains 17 residues. Germline V gene lookup returns CDR1 DFQATT and CDR2 SNEGSKA (reference sequence). V shed 3 bases and J 2 bases; nucleotides not matched to a gene: 11.

V usage is TRBV5-1 and J usage is TRBJ1-2, with TRBD1 matching 8 bases. Germline loops: CDR1 SGHRS, CDR2 YFSETQ. This CDR3 is 16 amino acids long. V gave up 4 bases and J gave up 8 bases; unmatched junction bases: 16. The CDR3 DNA reads TGCGCCAGCAGCCCACATGACAGGGGTGGGTTTACCGGCTACACCTTC. Amino acid sequence: CASSPHDRGGFTGYTF.

This clone was picked up a small number of times. This chain connects TRBV7-9 to TRBJ2-7, with no clear D. Germline lookup yields CDR1 SEHNR and CDR2 FQNEAQ (reference sequence). The CDR3 runs 15 residues. Trimming stripped 5 bases from V and 0 bases from J, with 14 bases between. The CDR3 DNA is TGTGCCAGCAGCCATCCCCTAGACGGCTCCTACGAGCAGTACTTC. This codes for CASSHPLDGSYEQYF. Using reference TRBV7-9 and TRBJ2-7 for the parts outside the CDR3, the full variable domain is DTGVSQNPRHKITKRGQNVTFRCDPISEHNRLYWYRQTLGQGPEFLTYFQNEAQLEKSRLLSDRFSAERPKGSFSTLEIQRTEQGDSAMYLCASSHPLDGSYEQYFGPGTRLTVT.

The V gene is TRBV7-8, the J gene TRBJ1-1; D possibly corresponds to TRBD1 (5 bases). CDR1 is SGHVS, CDR2 FQNEAQ, per germline. This CDR3 has 18 residues. Deletions cut 0 bases from V and 5 bases from J, with 22 bases between. CDR3 protein: CASSLAPGLQNPRTEAFF. CDR3 sequence (DNA): TGTGCCAGCAGCTTAGCGCCGGGACTCCAGAACCCACGTACTGAAGCTTTCTTT.

The V gene is TRBV6-5, the J gene TRBJ1-2, with D tentatively TRBD1 (6 bases). CDR3 size: 14 residues. V lost 8 bases to trimming and J lost 8 bases, with 21 bases between them. Per germline, CDR1 MNHEY and CDR2 SVGAGI. The CDR3 coding sequence is TGTGCCAGCTCGGGGCGGGCGTACAGGGAGGGCTACACCTTC. This gives the protein CASSGRAYREGYTF.

V is TRBV9 and J is TRBJ1-6, with D possibly being TRBD1 (6 bases). Germline-derived CDR1 and CDR2 are SGDLS and YYNGEE. This CDR3 is 18 amino acids long. V lost 0 bases, J lost 3 bases, and 16 bases lay in between. The DNA for the CDR3 is TGTGCCAGCAGCGTAGACCCACAGGGCCGCCTCTATAATTCACCCCTCCACTTT. As protein: CASSVDPQGRLYNSPLHF. The full variable domain, rest sourced from reference TRBV9 and TRBJ1-6, is DSGVTQTPKHLITATGQRVTLRCSPRSGDLSVYWYQQSLDQGLQFLIQYYNGEERAKGNILERFSAQQFPDLHSELNLSSLELGDSALYFCASSVDPQGRLYNSPLHFGNGTRLTVT.

The V and J genes are TRBV11-2 and TRBJ1-1, with TRBD1 matching over 7 bases. The CDR3 totals 15 residues. The junction had 11 bases not matched to a gene; V was cut back by 5 bases and J by 5 bases. Germline CDR1 SGHAT, CDR2 FQNNGV. CDR3 coding DNA: TGTGCCAGCAGCCCGGCTCCCACAGGGGTGACTGAAGCTTTCTTT. Translating it yields CASSPAPTGVTEAFF.

The V and J genes are TRBV10-2 and TRBJ1-2; 7 nucleotides agree with TRBD1. CDR3 length equals 14 residues. The junction had 7 bases not matched to a gene; V was cut back by 3 bases and J by 6 bases. Per the germline V gene, CDR1 is WSHSY and CDR2 is SAAADI. The CDR3 here is CASSDSPGGNGYTF. The CDR3 region has the DNA TGCGCCAGCAGTGATTCCCCAGGGGGTAATGGCTACACCTTC.

The chain uses TRBV4-2 and TRBJ1-3, with D tentatively TRBD1 (5 bases). Germline V gene lookup returns CDR1 LGHNA and CDR2 YNFKEQ. This CDR3 contains 14 residues. Trimming stripped 4 bases from V and 0 bases from J, with 7 bases between. Here the CDR3 reads CASSLQGSGNTIYF. CDR3 sequence (DNA): TGTGCCAGCAGCCTCCAGGGCTCTGGAAACACCATATATTTT.

The genes are TRBV6-1 and TRBJ1-1, with 8 bases lining up with TRBD1. This CDR3 comprises 18 residues. J gave up 3 bases and V 2 bases, and 14 bases lay outside the gene matches. From germline, CDR1 is MNHNS and CDR2 SASEGT. CDR3: CASSELRTGKMGYTEAFF. CDR3 nucleotides: TGTGCCAGCAGTGAATTGCGGACAGGGAAGATGGGTTACACTGAAGCTTTCTTT.

This rearrangement joins TRBV4-1 to TRBJ1-2; 7 positions agree with TRBD1. CDR1 MGHRA and CDR2 YSYEKL come from the germline V gene. The junction had 16 bases not matched to a gene; V was cut back by 4 bases and J by 5 bases. The CDR3 spans 17 residues. The CDR3 DNA reads TGCGCCAGCAGCCGACCGGGACAGAGAAACCCTGGATATGGCTACACCTTC. Translating gives CASSRPGQRNPGYGYTF.

This chain connects TRBV6-7 to TRBJ1-6; no definite D call. TRBV6-7 is marked as an open reading frame, function uncertain. CDR3 length equals 19 residues. V lost 0 bases to trimming and J lost 7 bases, with 22 bases between them. CDR3 sequence (DNA): TGTGCCAGCAGTTACTCGAGTCCGCTAAAAGCGCCATGGAATTCACCCCTCCACTTT. Its translation is CASSYSSPLKAPWNSPLHF.

This chain connects TRBV2 to TRBJ2-3; a weak D match, TRBD1 (6 bases). This CDR3 contains 12 residues. CDR1 is SNHLY, CDR2 FYNNEI, per germline. Trimming removed 7 bases from V and 6 bases from J, with 11 bases in between. The CDR3 protein is CASTRRGDTQYF. The CDR3 nucleotides read TGTGCCAGCACTAGAAGGGGGGATACGCAGTATTTT.

This rearrangement joins TRBV10-3 to TRBJ2-7, with TRBD2 as a possible D gene (5 bases). The CDR3 totals 13 residues. The germline V and J ends were trimmed by 6 bases and 2 bases, with 11 bases remaining between them. Germline V gene sequence: CDR1 ENHRY, CDR2 SYGVKD. The CDR3 bases are TGTGCCATCAGGAGGGCAGAAACCTACGAGCAGTACTTC. This translates into CAIRRAETYEQYF.

This chain connects TRBV11-2 to TRBJ1-5; a weak D match, TRBD1 (5 bases). The germline CDR1 and CDR2 sequences are SGHAT and FQNNGV. Trimming took 5 bases from V and 1 from J, leaving 12 bases between them. The CDR3 extends over 15 amino acids. CDR3 in amino acids: CASSHGGWSNQPQHF. CDR3 coding DNA: TGTGCCAGCAGCCACGGGGGATGGAGCAATCAGCCCCAGCATTTT.

V and J are TRBV5-1 and TRBJ2-7, with 8 nucleotides matching TRBD2. This CDR3 contains 14 residues. The V gene end was trimmed by 4 bases and the J gene end by 0 bases; junction bases not matched to a gene: 3. Per the germline V gene, CDR1 is SGHRS and CDR2 is YFSETQ. CDR3 nucleotide sequence: TGCGCCAGCAGCGCAGCGGGGGACTCCTACGAGCAGTACTTC. Translation gives CASSAAGDSYEQYF.

This clone was counted once. The chain combines TRBV10-2 with TRBJ2-7; possible D gene TRBD1, 6 bases. Trimming shortened V by 7 bases and J by 1 base, and 11 bases separated the two germline ends. The V gene's germline CDR1 is WSHSY and CDR2 SAAADI. The CDR3 is made up of 13 amino acids. The CDR3 DNA reads as TGCGCCAGCATGAGGGGGAAGTCCTACGAGCAGTACTTC. Protein: CASMRGKSYEQYF.